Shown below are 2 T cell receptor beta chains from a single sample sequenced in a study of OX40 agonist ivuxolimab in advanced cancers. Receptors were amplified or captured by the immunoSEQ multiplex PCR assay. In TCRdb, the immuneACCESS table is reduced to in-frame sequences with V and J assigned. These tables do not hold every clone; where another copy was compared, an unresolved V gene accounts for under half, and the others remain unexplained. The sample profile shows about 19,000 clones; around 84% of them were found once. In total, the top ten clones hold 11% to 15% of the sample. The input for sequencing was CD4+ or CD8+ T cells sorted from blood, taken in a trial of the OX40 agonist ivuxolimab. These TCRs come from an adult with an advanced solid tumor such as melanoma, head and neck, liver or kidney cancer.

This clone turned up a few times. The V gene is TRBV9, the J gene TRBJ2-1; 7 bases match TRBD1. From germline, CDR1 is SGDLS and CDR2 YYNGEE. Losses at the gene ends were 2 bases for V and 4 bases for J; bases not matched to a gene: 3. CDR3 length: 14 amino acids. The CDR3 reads CASSVQGQYNEQFF. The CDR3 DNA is TGTGCCAGCAGCGTTCAGGGACAGTACAATGAGCAGTTCTTC.

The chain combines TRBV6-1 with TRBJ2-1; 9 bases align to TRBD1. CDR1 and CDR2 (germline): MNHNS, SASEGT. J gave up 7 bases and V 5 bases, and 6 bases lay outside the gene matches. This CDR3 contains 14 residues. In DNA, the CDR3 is TGTGCCAGCAGTCCCGGGACAGGGAGGAATGAGCAGTTCTTC. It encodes CASSPGTGRNEQFF.